This TCR beta chain was sequenced for a study of blood T cell repertoires in COVID-19. Study background: COVID-19 samples collected from the United States, Italy and Spain covered acute and convalescent phases. From T cells, B-cell-depleted T cells, or PBMCs came the material, which was cDNA or gDNA.

Among Cohort 3 donors, those recovered had two negative PCRs, clearance, or symptom resolution. V was clipped by 0 bases and J by 0 bases; unmatched bases: 6. This CDR3 is built from 19 residues. The germline V gene has CDR1 MNHEY and CDR2 SVGEGT. This table comes from immunoSEQ multiplex PCR, and its TCRdb copy is limited to in-frame clones, with some not included. Counted here are approximately 230,000 clones, 70% to 90% occurring once; the ten biggest clones make up roughly 1.7%. This receptor was taken from a man in his forties or fifties who had recovered from COVID-19. The chain joins TRBV6-2 or TRBV6-3 to TRBJ2-6, with TRBD2 identical over 9 bases. Source material: PBMCs or T cells enriched from blood (not recorded which). The CDR3 DNA is TGTGCCAGCAGTTACTCGATCCTAGCGGGGCCCTCTGGGGCCAACGTCCTGACTTTC. Translation gives CASSYSILAGPSGANVLTF.